This passage covers 20 T cell receptor beta chains from one sample sequenced in a study of T cell responses to AZD1222 COVID-19 vaccine. Clones were read by immunoSEQ multiplex PCR, and TCRdb kept only the in-frame ones, dropping some. The sample yields approximately 120,000 clones, around 93% seen once. The specimen was peripheral blood, collected on day 0 of AZD1222 vaccination. All receptors come from an adult in good health.

The chain combines TRBV3-1 (or the pseudogene TRBV3-2) with TRBJ1-1; D not certain. The CDR3 consists of 12 residues. CDR1 is LGHDT, CDR2 YNNKEL, per germline (reference sequence). The V gene lost 3 bases and the J gene lost 4 bases, with 6 bases spanning the gap. For the CDR3, the DNA is TGTGCCAGCAGCCACCCGGGCACTGAAGCTTTCTTT. Protein product: CASSHPGTEAFF.

V usage is TRBV6-1 and J usage is TRBJ2-3, with 7 nucleotides matching TRBD2. Losses at the gene ends were 1 base for V and 3 bases for J; bases not matched to a gene: 7. The CDR3 extends over 16 amino acids. CDR1 and CDR2 (germline): MNHNS, SASEGT. In nucleotides, the CDR3 is TGTGCCAGCAGTGAAGTGGCGGGAGTAGCGACAGATACGCAGTATTTT. As protein: CASSEVAGVATDTQYF.

The V gene is TRBV7-9, the J gene TRBJ2-7, with D unresolved. Germline V gene sequence: CDR1 SEHNR, CDR2 FQNEAQ (reference sequence). V was pared by 1 base and J by 2 bases, with 3 bases between. The CDR3 is 12 amino acids. The chain's CDR3 is CASSLGAYEQYF. DNA for the CDR3: TGTGCCAGCAGCTTAGGGGCCTACGAGCAGTACTTC.

The CDR3, as DNA: TGTGCCAGCAGCTTGGGAGCGTACCAAGAGACCCAGTACTTC. This translates into CASSLGAYQETQYF. The chain combines TRBV5-4 with TRBJ2-5, with D unclear. The CDR3 extends over 14 amino acids. Trimming cost V 0 bases and J 0 bases, with 6 bases left between them. Per the germline V gene, CDR1 is SGHNT and CDR2 is YYREEE (reference sequence).

The chain couples TRBV11-1 to TRBJ1-2; D remains unclear. Germline V gene sequence: CDR1 SGHAT, CDR2 FQDESV (reference sequence). Trimming shortened V by 3 bases and J by 5 bases, and 7 bases separated the two germline ends. The CDR3 extends over 12 amino acids. The CDR3 sequence is CASSFASYGYTF. CDR3 coding DNA: TGTGCCAGCAGCTTCGCCTCGTATGGCTACACCTTC.

The chain combines TRBV10-3 with TRBJ2-5; 10 nucleotides line up with TRBD1. Germline loops: CDR1 ENHRY, CDR2 SYGVKD. The CDR3 has 14 residues. V lost 6 bases, J lost 0 bases, and 1 base stayed unmatched. The CDR3, as DNA: TGTGCCATCAGGGGGACAGGGGACCAAGAGACCCAGTACTTC. Translated: CAIRGTGDQETQYF.

V gene TRBV7-3 combines with J gene TRBJ2-5; D is tentatively TRBD1 or TRBD2 (5 bases each). The CDR3 extends over 13 amino acids. Germline lookup yields CDR1 SGHTA and CDR2 FQGTGA. V was cut by 5 bases and J by 5 bases, with 12 bases left in between. CDR3 in amino acids: CASSRGPGETQYF. Here the CDR3 DNA reads TGTGCCAGCAGCCGGGGACCGGGGGAGACCCAGTACTTC.

This clone was detected a few times. The rearrangement joins TRBV20-1 to TRBJ1-5, with 8 bases identical to TRBD1. The V and J ends lost 4 bases and 11 bases, in that order; junction bases with no gene match: 4. In germline, CDR1 is DFQATT, CDR2 SNEGSKA (reference sequence). The CDR3 length is 11 residues. As DNA, the CDR3 is TGCAGTGCTAAGACAGGGGCAGCCCAGCATTTT. As protein: CSAKTGAAQHF.

The CDR3 nucleotides are TGTGCCAGCAGAGACCTCCCCAGTCAGCCCCAGCATTTT. It codes for CASRDLPSQPQHF. This chain joins TRBV12-3 or TRBV12-4 and TRBJ1-5, with no clear D. Trimming took off 6 bases at V and 6 bases at J, with 12 bases between the two ends. The CDR3 spans 13 residues.

The chain couples TRBV5-6 to TRBJ1-2, with D possibly TRBD1 on 6 matching bases. Trimming shortened V by 4 bases and J by 3 bases, and 16 bases separated the two germline ends. CDR3 length: 15 residues. Looked up from germline, CDR1 is SGHDT and CDR2 is YYEEEE. CDR3 sequence (DNA): TGTGCCAGCAGCGTACAGGGAGGTCGGCACTATGGCTACACCTTC. This codes for CASSVQGGRHYGYTF.

The gene calls are TRBV28 and TRBJ1-2; 9 bases align to TRBD1. Losses at the gene ends were 6 bases for V and 7 bases for J; bases not matched to a gene: 6. Germline CDR1 and CDR2: MDHEN and SYDVKM. The length of the CDR3 is 13 residues. CDR3 DNA: TGTGCCAGCAGGACGGGACAGGGCCCTGGCTACACCTTC. Its translation is CASRTGQGPGYTF.

The chain links TRBV19 to TRBJ1-2, with D tentatively TRBD1 (6 bases). The CDR3 runs to 13 residues. V gave up 5 bases and J gave up 8 bases, with 15 bases separating them. Germline V gene lookup returns CDR1 LNHDA and CDR2 SQIVND (reference sequence). Written as DNA, the CDR3 is TGTGCCAGTAGTTCCGGGGGCTTCTGGGGCTACACCTTC. It yields the protein CASSSGGFWGYTF.

The rearrangement joins TRBV5-1 to TRBJ1-5; D unclear. Trimming shortened V by 4 bases and J by 5 bases, and 10 bases separated the two germline ends. Germline CDR1 is SGHRS and CDR2 is YFSETQ. The CDR3 has 13 residues. CDR3 nucleotide sequence: TGCGCCAGCAGCCCCTCACCGGATCAGCCCCAGCATTTT. It encodes CASSPSPDQPQHF.

V and J are TRBV2 and TRBJ2-7; perhaps D is TRBD1 or TRBD2 (5 bases each). The V end lost 5 bases, the J end lost 3 bases, and 11 bases lay between the germline ends. From germline, CDR1 is SNHLY and CDR2 FYNNEI. The CDR3 contains 13 residues. CDR3 in DNA: TGTGCCAGCAGTTTGGGACGGAGCTACGAGCAGTACTTC. As protein: CASSLGRSYEQYF.

This chain joins TRBV15 and TRBJ2-3, with TRBD2 identical over 7 bases. The CDR3 length is 17 residues. The V gene's germline CDR1 is LNHNV and CDR2 YYDKDF (reference sequence). Trimming removed 3 bases from V and 4 bases from J; junction bases left unmatched: 13. The DNA of the CDR3 is TGTGCCACCAGCAGCCCCTGGGGATGGGGGGGGGCAGATACGCAGTATTTT. This codes for CATSSPWGWGGADTQYF.

As to this clone: Additional DNA sequences in this sample encode the identical CDR3. This chain links TRBV5-1 with TRBJ2-3; 8 nucleotides match TRBD2. Per germline, CDR1 SGHRS and CDR2 YFSETQ. V trimming: 2 bases; J trimming: 1 base; junction bases outside the gene matches: 3. The CDR3 covers 15 residues. The CDR3 protein is CASSFGLAGTDTQYF. The CDR3 bases are TGCGCCAGCAGCTTTGGACTAGCAGGCACAGATACGCAGTATTTT. The full variable domain, its missing parts supplied by reference TRBV5-1 and TRBJ2-3, is KAGVTQTPRYLIKTRGQQVTLSCSPISGHRSVSWYQQTPGQGLQFLFEYFSETQRNKGNFPGRFSGRQFSNSRSEMNVSTLELGDSALYLCASSFGLAGTDTQYFGPGTRLTVL.

The chain carries TRBV24-1 and TRBJ1-1; unclear D gene. CDR3 length: 12 residues. Germline CDR1 KGHDR, CDR2 SFDVKD. Trimming stripped 2 bases from V and 6 bases from J, with 6 bases between. The CDR3 loop is CATSDSRAEAFF. CDR3 in DNA: TGTGCCACCAGTGATTCTCGCGCTGAAGCTTTCTTT.

V gene TRBV6-5 combines with J gene TRBJ2-5, with 10 nucleotides matching TRBD2. Germline values: CDR1 MNHEY, CDR2 SVGAGI. The CDR3 totals 15 residues. Trimming took 7 bases from V and 2 from J; bases not matched to a gene: 7. The CDR3 is CASNLSGRSQETQYF. CDR3 in DNA: TGTGCCAGCAATCTTAGCGGGAGGTCTCAAGAGACCCAGTACTTC.

The rearrangement uses TRBV19 and TRBJ2-7; D unclear. The CDR3 has 14 residues. Germline V gene sequence: CDR1 LNHDA, CDR2 SQIVND (reference sequence). Trimming shortened V by 2 bases and J by 1 base, and 9 bases separated the two germline ends. The CDR3 DNA is TGTGCCAGTAGTATATATGCCCGTTCCTACGAGCAGTACTTC. Its translation is CASSIYARSYEQYF. The full variable domain, in which reference TRBV19 and TRBJ2-7 provide the parts outside the CDR3, is DGGITQSPKYLFRKEGQNVTLSCEQNLNHDAMYWYRQDPGQGLRLIYYSQIVNDFQKGDIAEGYSVSREKKESFPLTVTSAQKNPTAFYLCASSIYARSYEQYFGPGTRLTVT.

This chain uses TRBV28 with TRBJ2-2; 8 positions agree with TRBD1. V trimming: 6 bases; J trimming: 6 bases; junction bases outside the gene matches: 12. The CDR3 spans 16 residues. CDR1 is MDHEN, CDR2 SYDVKM, per germline. The CDR3 DNA reads as TGTGCCAGCAGCCAACCCCAGGGGGCGCGGGCCGGGGAGCTGTTTTTT. Amino acids: CASSQPQGARAGELFF.